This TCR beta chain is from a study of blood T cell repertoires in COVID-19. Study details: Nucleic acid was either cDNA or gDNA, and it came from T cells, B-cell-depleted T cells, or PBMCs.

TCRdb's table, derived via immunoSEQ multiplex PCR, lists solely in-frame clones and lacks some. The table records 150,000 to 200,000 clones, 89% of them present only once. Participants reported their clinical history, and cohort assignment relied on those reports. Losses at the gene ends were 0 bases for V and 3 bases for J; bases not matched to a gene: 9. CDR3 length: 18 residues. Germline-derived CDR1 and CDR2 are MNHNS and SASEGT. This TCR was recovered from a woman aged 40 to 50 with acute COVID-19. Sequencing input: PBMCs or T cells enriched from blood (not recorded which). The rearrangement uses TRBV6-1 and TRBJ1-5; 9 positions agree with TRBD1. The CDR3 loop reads CASSEAPATGGNNQPQHF. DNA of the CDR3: TGTGCCAGCAGTGAAGCCCCTGCGACAGGGGGTAACAATCAGCCCCAGCATTTT.